This T cell receptor beta chain was identified in a study of blood T cell repertoires in COVID-19. Turning to the study itself: Collection of acute and convalescent COVID-19 samples took place in the United States, Italy and Spain. The cDNA or gDNA used as material had been derived from T cells, B-cell-depleted T cells, or PBMCs.

Germline CDR1 reads KGHSH; CDR2 reads LQKENI. Trimming took 0 bases from V and 2 from J, leaving 7 bases between them. The CDR3 sequence is 14 residues long. Authors' analysis steps: By means of reference gene primer amplification, nucleated cell counts were estimated. Libraries were prepared by immunoSEQ multiplex PCR; TCRdb keeps only in-frame clonotypes and omits some of them. Clonal size and the V and J genes are those of that table, whereas D and trimming came from the DNA. The table records about 160,000 clones, around 85% of them present only once. The J gene is TRBJ2-5, the V gene TRBV18, with D hard to call. Material for sequencing was peripheral blood. The clonotype originates from a man in his sixties with active or convalescent COVID-19. The CDR3 nucleotides read TGTGCCAGCTCACCACCATATACACAAGAGACCCAGTACTTC. The encoded protein is CASSPPYTQETQYF.